This TCR beta chain derives from a study of T cell clonotyping in hematopoietic cell transplantation. In the case of this clone: Its matching antigen is unknown.

Study-wide results and limits: Cells were unsorted, so CD4 and CD8 contributions were not separated. After transplant, recipient diversity fell while pathologically expanded clonotypes grew through day 180.

In germline, CDR1 is MNHNS, CDR2 SASEGT. Trimming left V 8 bases short and J 4 bases short, with 18 bases between. This CDR3 region has 15 residues. The protocol was immunoSEQ multiplex PCR, while the TCRdb copy is restricted to in-frame clones and leaves out a portion. This table has about 550 clones, about 95% appearing once. This receptor was obtained from a female patient between 50 and 59 years old who had an allogeneic stem cell transplant from an unrelated donor, so the T cells may come from the graft donor. Some clones in this sample may be carry-over from other donors' samples. This sequence joins TRBV6-1 and TRBJ1-5, with D maybe TRBD1 (5 bases). Sequences were derived from peripheral blood mononuclear cells, sampled 30 days after allogeneic stem cell transplant. As DNA, the CDR3 is TGTGCCAGCTGTCACTTTTCTGGGGGTAATCAGCCCCAGCATTTT. It encodes CASCHFSGGNQPQHF.